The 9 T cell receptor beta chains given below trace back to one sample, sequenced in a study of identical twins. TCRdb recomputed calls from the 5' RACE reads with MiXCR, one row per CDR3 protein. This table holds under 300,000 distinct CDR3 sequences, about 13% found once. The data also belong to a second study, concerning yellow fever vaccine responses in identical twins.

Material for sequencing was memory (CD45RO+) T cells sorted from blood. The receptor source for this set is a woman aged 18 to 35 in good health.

CDR3 bases: TGCAGTGCTGGGCGATCGAGCTCCTATAATTCACCCCTCCACTTT. Amino acids: CSAGRSSSYNSPLHF. The rearrangement uses TRBV20-1 and TRBJ1-6, with D uncertain. With 5 bases removed from V and 0 bases from J, the gap between germline ends came to 11 bases. The V gene's germline CDR1 is DFQATT and CDR2 SNEGSKA (reference sequence). The CDR3 runs to 15 residues.

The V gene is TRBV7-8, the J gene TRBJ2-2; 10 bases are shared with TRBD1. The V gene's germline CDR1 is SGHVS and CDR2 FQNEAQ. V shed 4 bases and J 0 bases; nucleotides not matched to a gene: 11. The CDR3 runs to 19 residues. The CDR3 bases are TGTGCCAGCAGCTCAACCGGGACAGGGGCACTCGCGAACACCGGGGAGCTGTTTTTT. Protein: CASSSTGTGALANTGELFF.

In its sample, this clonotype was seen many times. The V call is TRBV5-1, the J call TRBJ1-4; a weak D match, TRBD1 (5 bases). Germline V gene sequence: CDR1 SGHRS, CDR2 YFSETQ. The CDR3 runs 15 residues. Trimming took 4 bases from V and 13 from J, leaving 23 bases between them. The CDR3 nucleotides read TGCGCCAGCAGCCGGGGGGACGCCCCTAATGAGGGACTGTTTTTT. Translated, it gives CASSRGDAPNEGLFF.

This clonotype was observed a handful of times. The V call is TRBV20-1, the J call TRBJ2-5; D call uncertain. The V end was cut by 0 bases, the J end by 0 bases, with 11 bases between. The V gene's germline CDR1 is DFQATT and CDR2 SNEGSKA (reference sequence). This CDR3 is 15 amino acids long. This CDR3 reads CSARDLLGYQETQYF. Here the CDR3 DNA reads TGCAGTGCTAGAGACCTCTTGGGGTACCAAGAGACCCAGTACTTC.

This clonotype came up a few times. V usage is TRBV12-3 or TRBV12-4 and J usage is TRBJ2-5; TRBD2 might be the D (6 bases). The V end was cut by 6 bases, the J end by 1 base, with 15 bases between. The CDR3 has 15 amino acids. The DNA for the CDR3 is TGTGCCAGCAGCTCGCAGCGGGCGATCCAAGAGACCCAGTACTTC. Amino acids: CASSSQRAIQETQYF.

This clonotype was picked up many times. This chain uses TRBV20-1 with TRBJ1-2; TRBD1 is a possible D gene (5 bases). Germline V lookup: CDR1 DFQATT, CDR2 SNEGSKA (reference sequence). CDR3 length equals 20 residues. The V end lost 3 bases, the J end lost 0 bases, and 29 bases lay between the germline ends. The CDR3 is CSASGGAGPSLEISNYGYTF. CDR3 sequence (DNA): TGCAGTGCTAGTGGCGGGGCAGGACCCTCCCTTGAAATTTCTAACTATGGCTACACCTTC.

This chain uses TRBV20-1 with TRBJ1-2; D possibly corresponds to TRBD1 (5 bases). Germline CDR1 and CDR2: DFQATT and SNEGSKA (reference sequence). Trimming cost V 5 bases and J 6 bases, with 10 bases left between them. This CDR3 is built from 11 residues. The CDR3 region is CSASGDHGYTF. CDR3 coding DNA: TGCAGTGCTTCCGGGGACCATGGCTACACCTTC.

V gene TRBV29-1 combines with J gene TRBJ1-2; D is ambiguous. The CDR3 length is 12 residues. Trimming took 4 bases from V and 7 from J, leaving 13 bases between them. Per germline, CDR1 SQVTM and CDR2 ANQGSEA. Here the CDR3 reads CSVGGPLGGYTF. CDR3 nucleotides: TGCAGCGTTGGCGGCCCGCTCGGTGGCTACACCTTC.

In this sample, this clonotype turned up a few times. The CDR3 sequence is CASSLRGYGGSYEQYF. The CDR3 nucleotides read TGTGCCAGCAGTTTACGGGGATATGGCGGTTCCTACGAGCAGTACTTC. The chain uses TRBV27 and TRBJ2-7, with a possible D match to TRBD2 (5 bases). The CDR3 totals 16 residues. Trimming cost V 2 bases and J 1 base, with 15 bases left between them. The V gene's germline CDR1 is MNHEY and CDR2 SMNVEV (reference sequence).